This TCR beta chain was captured by sequencing in a study of post-analysis software for immune sequencing data. Overall study results and limits: Normalized Chao1 diversity was significantly reduced in patients versus controls. In patients, TRBV5-6, TRBV5-1 and TRBV20-1 belonged to five TRBV segments found more frequently than in controls.

There are many counts of this clonotype. Its antigen is unidentified. V dropped 0 bases and J dropped 6 bases, with 11 bases sitting between them. Germline CDR1 and CDR2: SEHNR and FQNEAQ (reference sequence). The CDR3 spans 14 residues. Libraries were made from TCR beta cDNA, and they carried unique molecular identifiers. TCRdb ran MiXCR on the PCR reads and lists one entry per CDR3 protein. The sample holds about 400,000 distinct CDR3 sequences; around 33% are singletons and the top ten take around an eighth. The gene calls are TRBV7-9 and TRBJ1-2; possible D gene TRBD1, 5 bases. Sequencing was done on a sample of blood. The sequence came from a girl aged 10-17 years with multiple sclerosis. The CDR3 spells CASSLAQETDGYTF. The CDR3 bases are TGTGCCAGCAGCTTAGCGCAGGAGACAGATGGCTACACCTTC.